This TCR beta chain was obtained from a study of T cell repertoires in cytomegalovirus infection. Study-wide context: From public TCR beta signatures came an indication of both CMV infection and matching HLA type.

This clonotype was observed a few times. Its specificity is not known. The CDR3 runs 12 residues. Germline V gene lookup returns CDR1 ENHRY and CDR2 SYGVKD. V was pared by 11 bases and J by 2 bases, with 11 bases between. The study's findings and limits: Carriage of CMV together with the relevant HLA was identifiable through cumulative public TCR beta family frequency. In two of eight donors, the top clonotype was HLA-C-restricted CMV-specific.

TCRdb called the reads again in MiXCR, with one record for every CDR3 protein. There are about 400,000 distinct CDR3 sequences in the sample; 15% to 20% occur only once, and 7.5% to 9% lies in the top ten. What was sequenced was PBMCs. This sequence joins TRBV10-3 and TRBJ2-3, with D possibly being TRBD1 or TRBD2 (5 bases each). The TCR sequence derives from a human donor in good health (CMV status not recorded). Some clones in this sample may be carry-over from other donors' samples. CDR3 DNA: TGTGCCGGGGGTCTATCCACAGATACGCAGTATTTT. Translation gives CAGGLSTDTQYF.